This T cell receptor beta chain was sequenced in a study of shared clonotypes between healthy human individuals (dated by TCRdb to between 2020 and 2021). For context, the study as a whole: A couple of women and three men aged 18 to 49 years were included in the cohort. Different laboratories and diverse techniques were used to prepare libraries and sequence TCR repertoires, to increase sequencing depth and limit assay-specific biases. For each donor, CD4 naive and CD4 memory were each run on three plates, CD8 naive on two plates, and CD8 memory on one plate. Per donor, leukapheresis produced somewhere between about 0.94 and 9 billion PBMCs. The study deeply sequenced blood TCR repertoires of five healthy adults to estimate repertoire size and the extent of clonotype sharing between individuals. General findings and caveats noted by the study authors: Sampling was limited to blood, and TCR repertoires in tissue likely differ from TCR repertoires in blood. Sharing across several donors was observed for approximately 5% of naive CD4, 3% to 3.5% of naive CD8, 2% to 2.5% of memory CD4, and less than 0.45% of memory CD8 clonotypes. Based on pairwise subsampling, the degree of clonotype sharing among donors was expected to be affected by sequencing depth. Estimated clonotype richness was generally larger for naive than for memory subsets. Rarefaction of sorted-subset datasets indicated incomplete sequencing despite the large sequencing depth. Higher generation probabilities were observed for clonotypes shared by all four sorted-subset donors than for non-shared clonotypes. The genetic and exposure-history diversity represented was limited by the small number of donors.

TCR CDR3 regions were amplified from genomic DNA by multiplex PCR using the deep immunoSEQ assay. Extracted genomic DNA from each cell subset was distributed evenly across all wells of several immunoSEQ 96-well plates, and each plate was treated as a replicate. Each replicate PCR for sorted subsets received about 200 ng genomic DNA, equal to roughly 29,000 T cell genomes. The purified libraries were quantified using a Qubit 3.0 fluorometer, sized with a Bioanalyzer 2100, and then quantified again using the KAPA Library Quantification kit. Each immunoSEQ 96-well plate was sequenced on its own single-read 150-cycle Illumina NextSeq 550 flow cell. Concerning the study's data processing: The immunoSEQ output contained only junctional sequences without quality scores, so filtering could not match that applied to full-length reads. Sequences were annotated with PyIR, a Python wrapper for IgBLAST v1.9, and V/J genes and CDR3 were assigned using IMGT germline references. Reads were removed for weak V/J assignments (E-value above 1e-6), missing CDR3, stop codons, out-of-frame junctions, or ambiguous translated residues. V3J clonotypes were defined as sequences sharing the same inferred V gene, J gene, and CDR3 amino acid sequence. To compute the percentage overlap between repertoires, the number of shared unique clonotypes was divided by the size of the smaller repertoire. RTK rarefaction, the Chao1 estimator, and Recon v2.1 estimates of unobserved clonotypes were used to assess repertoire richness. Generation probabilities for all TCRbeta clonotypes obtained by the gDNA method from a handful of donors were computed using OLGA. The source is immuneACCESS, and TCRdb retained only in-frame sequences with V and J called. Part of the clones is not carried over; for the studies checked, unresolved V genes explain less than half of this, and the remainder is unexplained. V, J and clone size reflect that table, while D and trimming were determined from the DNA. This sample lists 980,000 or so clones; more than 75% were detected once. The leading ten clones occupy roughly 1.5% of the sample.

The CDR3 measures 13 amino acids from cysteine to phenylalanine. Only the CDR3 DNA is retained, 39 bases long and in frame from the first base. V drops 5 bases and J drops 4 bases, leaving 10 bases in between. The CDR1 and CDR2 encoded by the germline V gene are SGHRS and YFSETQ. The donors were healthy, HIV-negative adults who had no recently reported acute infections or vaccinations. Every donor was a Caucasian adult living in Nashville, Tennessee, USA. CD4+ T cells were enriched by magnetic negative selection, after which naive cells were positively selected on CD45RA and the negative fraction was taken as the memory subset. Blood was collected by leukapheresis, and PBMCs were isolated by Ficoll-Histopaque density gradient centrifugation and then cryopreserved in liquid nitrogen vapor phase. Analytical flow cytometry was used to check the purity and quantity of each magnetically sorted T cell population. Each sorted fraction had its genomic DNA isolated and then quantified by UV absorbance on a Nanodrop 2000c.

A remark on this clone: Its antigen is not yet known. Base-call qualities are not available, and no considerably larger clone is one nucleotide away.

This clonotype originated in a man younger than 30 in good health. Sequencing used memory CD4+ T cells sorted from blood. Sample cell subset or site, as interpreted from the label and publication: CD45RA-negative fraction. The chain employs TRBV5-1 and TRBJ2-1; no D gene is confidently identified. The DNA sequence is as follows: TGCGCCAGCAGTAGCCCGGAGTACAATGAGCAGTTCTTC. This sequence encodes CASSSPEYNEQFF.